This TCR beta chain was recorded in a study of technical replicates of blood from a few donors. The repertoire was sequenced with immunoSEQ multiplex PCR; TCRdb's copy has only in-frame clones and lacks some. The data contain nearly 80,000 clones, 85% to 95% of them singletons. Germline V gives CDR1 SGHNT, CDR2 YENEEA. J gave up 2 bases and V 2 bases, and 6 bases lay outside the gene matches. The CDR3 sequence is 16 residues long. The chain combines TRBV11-3 with TRBJ2-7; 10 bases match TRBD2. This TCR was sampled from a human donor in good health. Specimen: T cells isolated from PBMCs. CDR3 bases: TGTGCCAGCAGCTTAATAGCGGGAGGATCTCCCTACGAGCAGTACTTC. The encoded protein is CASSLIAGGSPYEQYF.